Listed below are T cell receptor beta chains from one sample, sequenced in a study of T cells in Graves' hyperthyroidism and ophthalmopathy. A single record per CDR3 protein comes from TCRdb applying MiXCR to the multiplex PCR reads. The sample shows around 420,000 distinct CDR3 sequences, 15% to 19% of them seen only once. Sample: blood. The receptors stem from a woman between 18 and 30 years old with Graves' hyperthyroidism. Each CDR3 is given with its conserved first and last residue. D genes are given only for firm matches. The size of a clone is reported for some rows only, either as once, few or many, or as a class for expanded clones.

d_gene: TRBD1; v_gene: TRBV29-1; j_gene: TRBJ2-2; abundance: NA; CDR3aa: CSVEEGGEELFF; CDR3nt: TGCAGCGTTGAAGAAGGGGGCGAGGAGCTGTTTTTT
d_gene: TRBD1; v_gene: TRBV20-1; j_gene: TRBJ2-2; abundance: NA; CDR3aa: CSARAGGSGELFF; CDR3nt: TGCAGTGCTAGAGCAGGGGGATCCGGGGAGCTGTTTTTT
d_gene: TRBD1; v_gene: TRBV2; j_gene: TRBJ1-5; abundance: few; CDR3aa: CASSPTGVDPQHF; CDR3nt: TGTGCCAGCAGTCCGACAGGGGTGGATCCCCAGCATTTT
d_gene: TRBD1; v_gene: TRBV7-8; j_gene: TRBJ2-1; abundance: many; CDR3aa: CASSFRDRGFYNEQFF; CDR3nt: TGTGCCAGCAGCTTCAGGGACAGGGGGTTCTACAATGAGCAGTTCTTC
d_gene: TRBD1; v_gene: TRBV5-1; j_gene: TRBJ2-3; abundance: NA; CDR3aa: CASSVGTGLSTDTQYF; CDR3nt: TGCGCCAGCAGCGTAGGGACAGGGTTAAGCACAGATACGCAGTATTTT
d_gene: TRBD1; v_gene: TRBV28; j_gene: TRBJ1-1; abundance: many; CDR3aa: CASIDRGSDTEAFF; CDR3nt: TGTGCCAGCATCGACAGGGGGTCGGACACTGAAGCTTTCTTT
d_gene: TRBD1; v_gene: TRBV20-1; j_gene: TRBJ2-3; abundance: few; CDR3aa: CSAEPGQGGDTQYF; CDR3nt: TGCAGTGCTGAACCGGGACAGGGAGGAGATACGCAGTATTTT
d_gene: NA; v_gene: TRBV29-1; j_gene: TRBJ2-1; abundance: few; CDR3aa: CSVAQVVANEQFF; CDR3nt: TGCAGCGTCGCACAGGTCGTAGCCAATGAGCAGTTCTTC
d_gene: TRBD2; v_gene: TRBV2; j_gene: TRBJ2-5; abundance: many; CDR3aa: CASSEGGRALAETQYF; CDR3nt: TGTGCCAGCAGTGAGGGGGGGAGGGCCTTGGCGGAGACCCAGTACTTC
d_gene: NA; v_gene: TRBV3-2; j_gene: TRBJ2-3; abundance: many; CDR3aa: CASSQVERCRDTQYF; CDR3nt: TGTGCCAGCAGCCAAGTAGAGCGGTGCAGGGATACGCAGTATTTT
d_gene: NA; v_gene: TRBV20-1; j_gene: TRBJ2-5; abundance: few; CDR3aa: CSAREGFGTSKQETQYF; CDR3nt: TGCAGTGCTAGAGAGGGTTTTGGGACATCGAAACAAGAGACCCAGTACTTC
d_gene: TRBD1; v_gene: TRBV5-1; j_gene: TRBJ2-2; abundance: many; CDR3aa: CASSFPGQGNTGELFF; CDR3nt: TGCGCCAGCAGCTTTCCGGGACAGGGAAACACCGGGGAGCTGTTTTTT
d_gene: TRBD1; v_gene: TRBV6-1; j_gene: TRBJ1-1; abundance: NA; CDR3aa: CASSEWTGPTEAFF; CDR3nt: TGTGCCAGCAGTGAATGGACAGGGCCTACTGAAGCTTTCTTT
d_gene: NA; v_gene: TRBV2; j_gene: TRBJ1-2; abundance: many; CDR3aa: CASSEVQGGYTF; CDR3nt: TGTGCCAGCAGTGAAGTTCAGGGTGGCTACACCTTC
d_gene: NA; v_gene: TRBV12-3/TRBV12-4; j_gene: TRBJ1-3; abundance: many; CDR3aa: CASSFPSWGNTIYF; CDR3nt: TGTGCCAGCAGTTTTCCCTCGTGGGGAAACACCATATATTTT
d_gene: NA; v_gene: TRBV29-1; j_gene: TRBJ1-1; abundance: many; CDR3aa: CSVDPRNTEAFF; CDR3nt: TGCAGCGTTGACCCCAGGAACACTGAAGCTTTCTTT
d_gene: NA; v_gene: TRBV20-1; j_gene: TRBJ2-3; abundance: many; CDR3aa: CSAIRRAGTDTQYF; CDR3nt: TGCAGTGCTATCCGGCGGGCCGGCACAGATACGCAGTATTTT
d_gene: NA; v_gene: TRBV12-3/TRBV12-4; j_gene: TRBJ2-6; abundance: many; CDR3aa: CASIVGGSGANVLTF; CDR3nt: TGTGCCAGCATCGTGGGAGGTTCTGGGGCCAACGTCCTGACTTTC
d_gene: TRBD2; v_gene: TRBV14; j_gene: TRBJ2-1; abundance: many; CDR3aa: CASSPLAGGDDEQFF; CDR3nt: TGTGCCAGCAGCCCCCTAGCGGGAGGGGACGATGAGCAGTTCTTC
d_gene: TRBD1; v_gene: TRBV20-1; j_gene: TRBJ1-4; abundance: few; CDR3aa: CSARNVGTGDEKLFF; CDR3nt: TGCAGTGCCAGAAACGTGGGGACAGGGGATGAAAAACTGTTTTTT
d_gene: TRBD1; v_gene: TRBV6-1; j_gene: TRBJ2-7; abundance: NA; CDR3aa: CASRLDRGGGGYEQYF; CDR3nt: TGTGCCAGCAGATTGGACAGGGGCGGGGGCGGGTACGAGCAGTACTTC
d_gene: TRBD2; v_gene: TRBV5-1; j_gene: TRBJ2-1; abundance: NA; CDR3aa: CASHGTSGGNEQFF; CDR3nt: TGCGCCTCCCACGGGACTAGCGGGGGTAATGAGCAGTTCTTC
d_gene: NA; v_gene: TRBV3-1; j_gene: TRBJ1-2; abundance: many; CDR3aa: CASSHRDGFYGYTF; CDR3nt: TGTGCCAGCAGCCACCGGGACGGATTCTATGGCTACACCTTC
d_gene: TRBD2; v_gene: TRBV10-3; j_gene: TRBJ2-1; abundance: few; CDR3aa: CAISEGTSLTFYNEQFF; CDR3nt: TGTGCCATCAGTGAGGGGACTAGTCTAACCTTCTACAATGAGCAGTTCTTC
d_gene: NA; v_gene: TRBV27; j_gene: TRBJ2-7; abundance: few; CDR3aa: CASSLSPGRGYEQYF; CDR3nt: TGTGCCAGCAGTTTATCGCCAGGTAGGGGGTACGAGCAGTACTTC
d_gene: TRBD2; v_gene: TRBV7-8; j_gene: TRBJ2-3; abundance: many; CDR3aa: CASSFVRLAGGQGDTQYF; CDR3nt: TGTGCCAGCAGCTTCGTACGACTAGCGGGAGGGCAGGGAGATACGCAGTATTTT
d_gene: TRBD1; v_gene: TRBV19; j_gene: TRBJ2-1; abundance: few; CDR3aa: CASSLQRGQGLNEQFF; CDR3nt: TGTGCCAGTAGTCTGCAAAGAGGACAGGGCCTCAATGAGCAGTTCTTC
d_gene: TRBD1; v_gene: TRBV20-1; j_gene: TRBJ2-2; abundance: many; CDR3aa: CSAMTGMGGELFF; CDR3nt: TGCAGTGCTATGACAGGGATGGGCGGGGAGCTGTTTTTT
d_gene: TRBD2; v_gene: TRBV2; j_gene: TRBJ2-7; abundance: NA; CDR3aa: CASVSGRAYEQYF; CDR3nt: TGTGCCAGCGTTAGCGGGAGGGCCTACGAGCAGTACTTC